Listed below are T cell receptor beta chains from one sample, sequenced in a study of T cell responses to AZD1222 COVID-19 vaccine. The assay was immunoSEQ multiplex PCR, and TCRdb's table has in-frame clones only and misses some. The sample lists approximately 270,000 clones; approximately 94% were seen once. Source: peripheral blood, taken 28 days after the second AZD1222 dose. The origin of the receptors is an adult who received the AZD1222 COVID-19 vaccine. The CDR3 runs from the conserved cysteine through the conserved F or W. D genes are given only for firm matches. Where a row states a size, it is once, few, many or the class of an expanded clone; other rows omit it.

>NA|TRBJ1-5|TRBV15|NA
CATRGPGEGSNQPQHF
TGTGCCACCAGAGGACCGGGTGAGGGAAGCAATCAGCCCCAGCATTTT
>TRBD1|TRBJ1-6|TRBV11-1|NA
CASSLEPGQGFSPLHF
TGTGCCAGCAGCTTAGAGCCGGGACAGGGCTTTTCACCCCTCCACTTT
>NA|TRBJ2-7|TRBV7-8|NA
CASSLAHRDYEQYF
TGTGCCAGCAGCTTAGCGCACAGGGACTACGAGCAGTACTTC
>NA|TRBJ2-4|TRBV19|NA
CASSADRSSGIQYF
TGTGCCAGTAGTGCCGACAGGTCCTCGGGCATTCAGTACTTC
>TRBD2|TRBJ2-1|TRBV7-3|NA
CASSLTTSGGATEQFF
TGTGCCAGCAGCTTAACCACTAGCGGGGGGGCCACTGAGCAGTTCTTC
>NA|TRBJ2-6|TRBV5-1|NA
CASSSIRSSGANVLTF
TGCGCCAGCAGCTCTATCAGGAGCTCTGGGGCCAACGTCCTGACTTTC
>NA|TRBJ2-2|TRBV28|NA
CASSLYGGRGTGELFF
TGTGCCAGCAGTTTATACGGGGGGCGTGGAACCGGGGAGCTGTTTTTT
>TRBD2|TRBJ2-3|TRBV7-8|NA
CASSFSSGYNGDTQYF
TGTGCCAGCAGCTTTTCTAGCGGTTACAATGGGGATACGCAGTATTTT
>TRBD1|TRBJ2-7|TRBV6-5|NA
CASGVRGFGEQYF
TGTGCCAGCGGCGTCAGGGGGTTTGGCGAGCAGTACTTC
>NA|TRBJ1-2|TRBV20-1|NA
CSATSAHGYTF
TGCAGTGCTACGAGCGCGCATGGCTACACCTTC
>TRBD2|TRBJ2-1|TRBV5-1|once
CASSLGLAAYNEQFF
TGCGCCAGCAGCTTGGGACTAGCGGCGTACAATGAGCAGTTCTTC
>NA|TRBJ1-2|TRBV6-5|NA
CASSPPMGQGEGYTF
TGTGCCAGCAGTCCTCCTATGGGGCAGGGTGAAGGCTACACCTTC
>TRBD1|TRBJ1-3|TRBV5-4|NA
CASSLQGVAGNTIYF
TGTGCCAGCAGCTTACAGGGGGTGGCTGGAAACACCATATATTTT
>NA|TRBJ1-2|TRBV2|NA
CASRDSLTGGYTF
TGTGCCAGCAGGGACAGCTTGACGGGTGGCTACACCTTC
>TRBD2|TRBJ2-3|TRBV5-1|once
CASSRTSVRGTDTQYF
TGCGCCAGCAGCAGGACTAGCGTACGGGGCACAGATACGCAGTATTTT
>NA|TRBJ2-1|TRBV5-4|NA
CASSLNRPRSYNEQFF
TGTGCCAGCAGCTTGAACAGGCCCCGTTCCTACAATGAGCAGTTCTTC